This passage covers 19 T cell receptor beta chains from one sample sequenced in a study of shared clonotypes between healthy human individuals (dated by TCRdb to 2019 to 2021). The receptor library was made with the immunoSEQ multiplex PCR assay. TCRdb took this table from immuneACCESS and kept in-frame rearrangements with V and J called. Such tables lack part of the clones; where checked against another copy, unresolved V genes explain under half of the gap, and the rest is unexplained. This sample comprises millions of clones, 93% of them detected only once. The ten top clones hold roughly 1.7% of the sample. CD8 naive samples consisted of CD45RO-negative cells that were positively selected for CCR7, yielding a CD45RA+CCR7+ population without TemRA cells. Sequenced sample: naive CD8+ T cells from PBMCs. The cell subset or site label on this specimen signifies: CD45RA+CCR7+. These receptors were obtained from a man in his late teens or twenties in good health. Some clones in this sample may be carry-over from other donors' samples.

V gene TRBV6-6 combines with J gene TRBJ2-5; D is uncertain. Trimming took 5 bases from V and 13 from J, leaving 14 bases between them. Germline CDR1 is MNHNY and CDR2 is SVGAGI (reference sequence). This CDR3 is built from 11 residues. Here the CDR3 reads CASSPLRQLYF. Written as DNA, the CDR3 is TGTGCCAGCAGTCCGCTCAGACAACTGTACTTC.

The chain carries TRBV4-2 and TRBJ1-2; D is unresolved. The CDR3 has 16 residues. The V end lost 0 bases, the J end lost 4 bases, and 15 bases lay between the germline ends. Germline V gives CDR1 LGHNA, CDR2 YNFKEQ. CDR3 sequence (DNA): TGTGCCAGCAGCCAAGATCAGGATCGCTTTGGCTATGGCTACACCTTC. It encodes CASSQDQDRFGYGYTF.

The chain joins TRBV27 to TRBJ1-5; no definite D call. The CDR3 has 13 amino acids. V was pared by 4 bases and J by 7 bases, with 11 bases between. Germline CDR1 MNHEY, CDR2 SMNVEV (reference sequence). DNA of the CDR3: TGTGCCAGCAGTTCCGATTGGTTCCAGCCCCAGCATTTT. Protein: CASSSDWFQPQHF.

The gene calls are TRBV29-1 and TRBJ2-7, with a weak D call TRBD2 (6 bases). V was cut by 1 base and J by 2 bases, with 15 bases left in between. Germline CDR1 reads SQVTM; CDR2 reads ANQGSEA. This CDR3 region has 15 residues. CDR3 in DNA: TGCAGCGTTGAAGGTGGGAGGCATCAACCCTACGAGCAGTACTTC. Translating gives CSVEGGRHQPYEQYF.

The chain uses TRBV9 and TRBJ2-1, with 10 bases aligning to TRBD2. The ends lost 0 bases at V and 7 bases at J; junction bases unmatched: 10. The CDR3 has 17 amino acids. Germline CDR1 is SGDLS and CDR2 is YYNGEE. The CDR3 region has the DNA TGTGCCAGCAGCGTAGCTTTAGGTAGCGGGAGGTCTAATGAGCAGTTCTTC. Its translation is CASSVALGSGRSNEQFF.

The chain links TRBV30 to TRBJ1-1; D is unresolved. Trimming removed 2 bases at V and 5 bases at J, with 24 bases between. Germline V gene lookup returns CDR1 GTSNPN and CDR2 SVGIG (reference sequence). The CDR3 extends over 17 amino acids. CDR3 sequence (DNA): TGTGCCTGGAGTTCGGGTAGAGACTTTCGGCGGAATACTGAAGCTTTCTTT. This gives the protein CAWSSGRDFRRNTEAFF.

The rearrangement uses TRBV19 and TRBJ2-2; a possible D gene is TRBD2 (5 bases). Germline assignment: CDR1 LNHDA and CDR2 SQIVND (reference sequence). This CDR3 has 12 residues. With 9 bases removed from V and 8 bases from J, the gap between germline ends came to 13 bases. CDR3 sequence: CASRTFSGELFF. The CDR3 DNA is TGTGCCAGCAGGACTTTTTCGGGGGAGCTGTTTTTT.

This chain uses TRBV4-3 with TRBJ2-1; 11 bases are shared with TRBD2. The CDR3 contains 18 residues. The trim removed 2 bases at V and 3 bases at J, leaving 9 bases unmatched. Germline V gene sequence: CDR1 LGHNA, CDR2 YSLEER. CDR3 DNA sequence: TGCGCCAGCAGCCAACCACTAGCGGGAGTCGGGGTCTACAATGAGCAGTTCTTC. As protein: CASSQPLAGVGVYNEQFF.

This clone was recorded a few times. The V gene is TRBV7-6, the J gene TRBJ1-2; 10 bases match TRBD1. Unmatched junction bases numbered 11, after V lost 5 bases and J lost 8 bases. The CDR3 runs 15 residues. From germline, CDR1 is SGHVS and CDR2 FNYEAQ. CDR3 sequence (DNA): TGTGCCAGCAGCCTGGGGACAGGGGATGTAGAGGGCTACACCTTC. It translates to CASSLGTGDVEGYTF.

The V call is TRBV15, the J call TRBJ1-4; D unresolved. The germline V and J ends were trimmed by 0 bases and 4 bases, with 21 bases remaining between them. The CDR3 extends over 19 amino acids. Per germline, CDR1 LNHNV and CDR2 YYDKDF (reference sequence). The CDR3 DNA is TGTGCCACCAGCAGAGATGTTTGGGCCCAGCAAAATCATAATGAAAAACTGTTTTTT. This codes for CATSRDVWAQQNHNEKLFF. The full variable domain, in which reference TRBV15 and TRBJ1-4 provide the parts outside the CDR3, is DAMVIQNPRYQVTQFGKPVTLSCSQTLNHNVMYWYQQKSSQAPKLLFHYYDKDFNNEADTPDNFQSRRPNTSFCFLDIRSPGLGDTAMYLCATSRDVWAQQNHNEKLFFGSGTQLSVL.

The chain couples TRBV4-3 to TRBJ1-3; D unclear. Germline CDR1 reads LGHNA; CDR2 reads YSLEER. Trimming pared 3 bases from V and 0 bases from J, leaving 12 bases between. The CDR3 length is 16 residues. CDR3 DNA sequence: TGCGCCAGCAGCCAGCGGATCGCTTCCTCTGGAAACACCATATATTTT. It yields the protein CASSQRIASSGNTIYF.

On this clone: This sample also contains other DNA sequences that code for the same CDR3. The chain employs TRBV5-6 and TRBJ2-1, with D perhaps matching TRBD1 (5 bases). This CDR3 has 15 amino acids. V was shortened by 0 bases and J by 0 bases, with 7 bases between the two germline ends. Per the germline V gene, CDR1 is SGHDT and CDR2 is YYEEEE. CDR3 sequence: CASSLGGNSYNEQFF. For the CDR3, the DNA is TGTGCCAGCAGCTTGGGGGGCAACTCCTACAATGAGCAGTTCTTC.

This clone was counted once. The chain joins TRBV13 to TRBJ2-1; D is perhaps TRBD2 (5 bases). V was pared by 8 bases and J by 0 bases, with 20 bases between. This CDR3 contains 17 residues. CDR1 is PRHDT, CDR2 FYEKMQ, per germline (reference sequence). This CDR3 is CASRLTQRASSYNEQFF. The DNA of the CDR3 is TGTGCCAGCCGACTAACTCAGAGGGCTAGCTCCTACAATGAGCAGTTCTTC. Based on the CDR3 plus reference TRBV13 and TRBJ2-1, the full variable domain is AAGVIQSPRHLIKEKRETATLKCYPIPRHDTVYWYQQGPGQDPQFLISFYEKMQSDKGSIPDRFSAQQFSDYHSELNMSSLELGDSALYFCASRLTQRASSYNEQFFGPGTRLTVL.

The chain employs TRBV7-3 and TRBJ2-1, with 7 positions matching TRBD1. Germline V gives CDR1 SGHTA, CDR2 FQGTGA. This CDR3 has 15 amino acids. Trimming removed 4 bases from V and 6 bases from J; junction bases left unmatched: 9. The CDR3 sequence is CASSSSGGPLNEQFF. In nucleotides, the CDR3 is TGTGCCAGCAGCTCCTCAGGGGGACCCCTCAATGAGCAGTTCTTC.

This clone was counted once. V usage is TRBV7-8 and J usage is TRBJ1-2, with D possibly matching TRBD1 (5 bases). The V and J ends lost 2 bases and 6 bases respectively, with 13 bases between them. The CDR3 consists of 14 residues. CDR1 and CDR2 (germline): SGHVS, FQNEAQ. The CDR3 DNA reads TGTGCCAGCAGCTTATTCGGGGGGGATGATGGCTACACCTTC. Its protein is CASSLFGGDDGYTF.

J is TRBJ1-1 and V is TRBV16, with a possible D match to TRBD1 (5 bases). The CDR3 spans 15 residues. CDR1 and CDR2 (germline): KGHSY, FQNENV. Deletions cut 3 bases from V and 1 base from J, with 12 bases between. CDR3 residues: CASSHLTGANTEAFF. The CDR3 coding sequence is TGTGCCAGCAGCCACTTAACAGGAGCGAACACTGAAGCTTTCTTT.

V gene TRBV7-9 combines with J gene TRBJ2-5, with D possibly matching TRBD1 (6 bases). In germline, CDR1 is SEHNR, CDR2 FQNEAQ (reference sequence). The CDR3 contains 14 residues. The V end was cut by 5 bases, the J end by 2 bases, with 12 bases between. The DNA for the CDR3 is TGTGCCAGCAGCCATGTACAGGGACAAGAGACCCAGTACTTC. Translated, it gives CASSHVQGQETQYF.

The rearrangement links TRBV10-3 to TRBJ1-1; D unresolved. Germline values: CDR1 ENHRY, CDR2 SYGVKD. CDR3 length: 14 residues. Deletions cut 4 bases from V and 0 bases from J, with 9 bases between. The CDR3 loop reads CAISAYYMNTEAFF. The CDR3 coding sequence is TGTGCCATCAGTGCGTATTATATGAACACTGAAGCTTTCTTT.

This chain connects TRBV5-6 to TRBJ1-1; no firm D call. V was shortened by 2 bases and J by 0 bases, with 5 bases between the two germline ends. Germline V gives CDR1 SGHDT, CDR2 YYEEEE. This CDR3 has 13 residues. CDR3 residues: CASSFSVNTEAFF. In DNA, the CDR3 is TGTGCCAGCAGCTTCAGCGTGAACACTGAAGCTTTCTTT. The whole variable domain, remainder taken from reference TRBV5-6 and TRBJ1-1, is DAGVTQSPTHLIKTRGQQVTLRCSPKSGHDTVSWYQQALGQGPQFIFQYYEEEERQRGNFPDRFSGHQFPNYSSELNVNALLLGDSALYLCASSFSVNTEAFFGQGTRLTVV.